A selection of T cell receptor beta chains follows, all from one sample in a study of OX40 agonist ivuxolimab in advanced cancers. Sequencing was performed with immunoSEQ multiplex PCR; in TCRdb, only in-frame clones are kept and a portion is missing. The table shows 75,000 to 95,000 clones, with about 80% occurring only once. This specimen consisted of CD4+ or CD8+ T cells sorted from blood, obtained in a trial of the OX40 agonist ivuxolimab. These receptors were taken from an adult with an advanced solid tumor such as melanoma, head and neck, liver or kidney cancer. The CDR3 runs from the conserved cysteine through the conserved F or W. The D gene is left open where the match is weak. Clone size appears in some rows only: once, few, many, or a class for an expanded clone.

size	D	J	V	DNA	CDR3
.	.	TRBJ2-4	TRBV27	TGTGCCAGCAGCTATATCTACAACCCGGGGGCGGGAAACATTCAGTACTTC	CASSYIYNPGAGNIQYF
.	.	TRBJ2-3	TRBV7-3	TGTGCCAGCAGCTTACCGGGACGCCCAGATACGCAGTATTTT	CASSLPGRPDTQYF
.	TRBD2	TRBJ2-3	TRBV7-8	TGTGCCAGCAGCTTTGGACTAGTAAGCACAGATACGCAGTATTTT	CASSFGLVSTDTQYF
once	.	TRBJ2-7	TRBV11-2	TGTGCCAGCAGCTTAGCAGGGGCTCTCTCCTACGAGCAGTACTTC	CASSLAGALSYEQYF
.	.	TRBJ1-1	TRBV18	TGTGCCAGCTCAGTCGGCGGAGAAAACACTGAAGCTTTCTTT	CASSVGGENTEAFF
.	.	TRBJ2-1	TRBV4-3	TGCGCCAGCAGCCAAGGGGCTAGCGCGAGCTCCTACAATGAGCAGTTCTTC	CASSQGASASSYNEQFF
.	.	TRBJ1-3	TRBV7-6	TGTGCCAGCAGCGAAGTTCGGAGAAACACCATATATTTT	CASSEVRRNTIYF
once	.	TRBJ1-5	TRBV2	TGTGCCAGCAGTGTCGGGGGTGGGGGGCTCCATCAGCCCCAGCATTTT	CASSVGGGGLHQPQHF
.	.	TRBJ2-7	TRBV20-1	TGCAGTGCTAAGGGCCTCTACGAGCAGTACTTC	CSAKGLYEQYF
.	.	TRBJ2-7	TRBV23-1	TGCGCCAGCGCCTCAGGCGTAGGGGACGCGTTCTCCTACGAGCAGTACTTC	CASASGVGDAFSYEQYF
.	.	TRBJ2-7	TRBV30	TGTGCCTGGAGTAGCAGGGCCACACTCTACGAGCAGTACTTC	CAWSSRATLYEQYF
.	TRBD1	TRBJ2-3	TRBV7-3	TGTGCCAGCAGCATAAGGGGTGGGACAGGAAGGATGGAAGATACGCAGTATTTT	CASSIRGGTGRMEDTQYF
.	.	TRBJ1-6	TRBV2	TGTGCCAGCAGTGTCGATGGCCATTCACCCCTCCACTTT	CASSVDGHSPLHF
.	.	TRBJ2-5	TRBV27	TGTGCCAGCAGGGCGCTGGGGCAGTACCAAGAGACCCAGTACTTC	CASRALGQYQETQYF
.	TRBD2	TRBJ2-1	TRBV11-2	TGTGCCAGCAGCTCCGGGACTACCTTACTTCACAATGAGCAGTTCTTC	CASSSGTTLLHNEQFF
.	.	TRBJ2-1	TRBV5-6	TGTGCCAGCAGCTTGGAATTCAATGAGCAGTTCTTC	CASSLEFNEQFF
.	.	TRBJ1-2	TRBV7-6	TGTGCCAGCAGCTCTGAATTGGGGAGCTATGGCTACACCTTC	CASSSELGSYGYTF
.	TRBD1	TRBJ1-2	TRBV5-6	TGTGCCAGCAGCTTTTTGGGACAGCCGTCTAACTATGGCTACACCTTC	CASSFLGQPSNYGYTF
.	.	TRBJ1-2	TRBV4-3	TGCGCCAGCAGCCAAGATTTTGGGAGCTATTATGGCTACACCTTC	CASSQDFGSYYGYTF
.	.	TRBJ1-6	TRBV6-1	TGTGCCAGCAGTGAAGCAGCGGGGGCCTTACCCCTCCACTTT	CASSEAAGALPLHF
.	.	TRBJ2-5	TRBV7-9	TGTGCCAGCAGCCCCGGACGAGGAGAGACCCAGTACTTC	CASSPGRGETQYF
.	.	TRBJ1-3	TRBV30	TGTGCCTGGAGTCCCCTCGGTTCCGCTGGAAACACCATATATTTT	CAWSPLGSAGNTIYF
.	.	TRBJ1-2	TRBV9	TGTGCCAGCAGCGTAGCTCAGAGAGCAGGGAACTATGGCTACACCTTC	CASSVAQRAGNYGYTF
.	.	TRBJ2-3	TRBV21-1	TGTGCCAGCAGCAAAGTCTGGGGGAATCCACTAGCGCCGAGCACAGATACGCAGTATTTT	CASSKVWGNPLAPSTDTQYF
.	.	TRBJ1-3	TRBV21-1	TGTGCCAGCAGCACCGCGGGACAGGGACTCACTGGAAACACCATATATTTT	CASSTAGQGLTGNTIYF
.	TRBD2	TRBJ2-3	TRBV29-1	TGCAGCGCTAGGGGGGGACTAGCGGGAGTCACAGATACGCAGTATTTT	CSARGGLAGVTDTQYF
.	.	TRBJ2-3	TRBV7-9	TGTGCCAGCAGCTTAGATCCAGGGTTGGCAGATACGCAGTATTTT	CASSLDPGLADTQYF
.	.	TRBJ1-5	TRBV6-1	TGTGCCAGCAGTGAAGCTGTTCATCTCAATCAGCCCCAGCATTTT	CASSEAVHLNQPQHF
.	.	TRBJ1-1	TRBV7-8	TGTGCCAGCACCCTAACAGAGAACACTGAAGCTTTCTTT	CASTLTENTEAFF
.	TRBD1	TRBJ1-5	TRBV10-3	TGTGCCATCAGTGACGGGACAGGGAGTCAGCAGCCCCAGCATTTT	CAISDGTGSQQPQHF
.	TRBD2	TRBJ2-7	TRBV10-3	TGTGCCATCAGCAAGACTAGCGGGAGTGGTACGTACGAGCAGTACTTC	CAISKTSGSGTYEQYF
.	TRBD1	TRBJ1-2	TRBV5-1	TGCGCCAGCAGCCCTGGGACAGGGCAATATGGCTACACCTTC	CASSPGTGQYGYTF
.	.	TRBJ2-3	TRBV18	TGTGCCAGCTCACCACGTGGAACAGATACGCAGTATTTT	CASSPRGTDTQYF
.	TRBD1	TRBJ2-7	TRBV10-3	TGTGCCATCAGCTTGGGGACAGGGGGCCCCGAGCAGTACTTC	CAISLGTGGPEQYF
few	TRBD2	TRBJ2-3	TRBV7-3	TGTGCCAGCAGTCTGGACGCGGGAGGTAGCACAGATACGCAGTATTTT	CASSLDAGGSTDTQYF
.	.	TRBJ1-3	TRBV7-2	TGTGCCAGCAGCTTATATCAGGTGGCCTCAGGAAACACCATATATTTT	CASSLYQVASGNTIYF
.	.	TRBJ2-3	TRBV28	TGTGCCAGCAGCGGACAGCAAACAGATACGCAGTATTTT	CASSGQQTDTQYF
.	.	TRBJ2-2	TRBV5-1	TGCGCCTGCACATGGCAGTTGCCCGGGGAGCTGTTTTTT	CACTWQLPGELFF
.	.	TRBJ2-7	TRBV29-1	TGCAGCGTCGCAGGACAAGGGACCTACGAGCAGTACTTC	CSVAGQGTYEQYF
.	.	TRBJ2-1	TRBV18	TGTGCCAGCTCGCATCAACAGGGTCGGCCTTGGGAGCAGTTCTTC	CASSHQQGRPWEQFF
.	.	TRBJ2-1	TRBV9	TGTGCCAGCAGTCCACGGGACTCGAGATCCTACAATGAGCAGTTCTTC	CASSPRDSRSYNEQFF
.	TRBD2	TRBJ2-7	TRBV7-2	TGTGCCAGCAGCTTTCTAGCGGGGGGAATCTACGAGCAGTACTTC	CASSFLAGGIYEQYF
.	.	TRBJ1-5	TRBV7-2	TGTGCCAGCAGCTTAAACGCAGGGCCCAATAATCAGCCCCAGCATTTT	CASSLNAGPNNQPQHF
.	TRBD1	TRBJ2-6	TRBV7-2	TGTGCCAGCAGCAGGAAAATCCCTCCTGGGACAGGCTTCCTTAACGTCCTGACTTTC	CASSRKIPPGTGFLNVLTF
.	TRBD2	TRBJ2-1	TRBV19	TGTGCCAGTAGTATTCAACTAGCGGGGACTGAGCAGTTCTTC	CASSIQLAGTEQFF